The 3 T cell receptor beta chains reported below all come from one sample, sequenced in a study of T cell responses to AZD1222 COVID-19 vaccine (dated by TCRdb to 2020 to 2023). Library generation was performed with the immunoSEQ multiplex PCR assay. TCRdb holds this immuneACCESS table with in-frame rearrangements only. Some clones are missing; in checked studies, unresolved V genes explain under half, and the rest has no known cause. The sample profile shows around 96,000 clones; 86% of them were found once. The top ten clonotypes cover 5.6% of the sample. The time point label here, explained by the study, means: about 28 days (+/-7) after the second vaccine dose. The sequencing here drew on peripheral blood, taken 28 days after the second AZD1222 dose. The receptors were gathered from an adult who received the AZD1222 COVID-19 vaccine.

This chain uses TRBV7-2 with TRBJ1-5; TRBD1 might be the D (5 bases). Germline V gene sequence: CDR1 SGHTA, CDR2 FQGNSA. This CDR3 is built from 16 residues. V lost 5 bases to trimming and J lost 2 bases, with 16 bases between them. CDR3 bases: TGTGCCAGCAGCCACCGTCAGGGAGGGGGCAATCAGCCCCAGCATTTT. It codes for CASSHRQGGGNQPQHF. The variable domain in full, with the rest retrieved from reference TRBV7-2 and TRBJ1-5, is GAGVSQSPSNKVTEKGKDVELRCDPISGHTALYWYRQSLGQGLEFLIYFQGNSAPDKSGLPSDRFSAERTGGSVSTLTIQRTQQEDSAVYLCASSHRQGGGNQPQHFGDGTRLSIL.

This chain links TRBV7-2 with TRBJ2-1; D gene unclear. Germline V gives CDR1 SGHTA, CDR2 FQGNSA. CDR3 length: 13 residues. V was cut by 3 bases and J by 6 bases, with 9 bases left in between. CDR3 amino acids: CASSFFGGNEQFF. The DNA of the CDR3 is TGTGCCAGCAGCTTTTTCGGTGGCAATGAGCAGTTCTTC.

This chain joins TRBV14 and TRBJ2-1; 7 positions match TRBD1. Germline V gene lookup returns CDR1 SGHDN and CDR2 FVKESK. V lost 4 bases, J lost 5 bases, and 8 bases stayed unmatched. The length of the CDR3 is 15 residues. CDR3 region: CASSLPGTANNEQFF. The CDR3 DNA is TGTGCCAGCAGCCTTCCGGGGACAGCTAACAATGAGCAGTTCTTC.